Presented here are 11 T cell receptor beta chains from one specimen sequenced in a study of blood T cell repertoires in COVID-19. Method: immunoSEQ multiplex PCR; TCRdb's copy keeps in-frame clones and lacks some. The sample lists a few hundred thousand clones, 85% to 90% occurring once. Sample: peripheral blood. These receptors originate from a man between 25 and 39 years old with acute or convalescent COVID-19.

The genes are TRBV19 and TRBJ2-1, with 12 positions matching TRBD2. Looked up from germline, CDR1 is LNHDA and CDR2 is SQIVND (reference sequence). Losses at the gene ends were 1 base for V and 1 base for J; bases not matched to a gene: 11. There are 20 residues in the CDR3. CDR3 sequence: CASSIVGLAGGPGSYNEQFF. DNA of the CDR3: TGTGCCAGTAGTATAGTGGGCCTAGCGGGAGGGCCGGGTTCCTACAATGAGCAGTTCTTC.

The CDR3 bases are TGTGCCAGTAGTACGGCAGGGGGCATCAATGAGCAGTTCTTC. Amino acids: CASSTAGGINEQFF. J is TRBJ2-1 and V is TRBV19, with 8 bases fitting TRBD1. J gave up 6 bases and V 4 bases, and 5 bases lay outside the gene matches. The CDR3 consists of 14 residues. Looked up from germline, CDR1 is LNHDA and CDR2 is SQIVND (reference sequence).

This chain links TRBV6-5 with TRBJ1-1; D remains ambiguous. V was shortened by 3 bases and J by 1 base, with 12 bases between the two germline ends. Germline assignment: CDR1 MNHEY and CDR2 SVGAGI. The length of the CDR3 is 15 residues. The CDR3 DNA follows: TGTGCCAGCAGTTATAGACCACAGACGAACACTGAAGCTTTCTTT. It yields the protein CASSYRPQTNTEAFF.

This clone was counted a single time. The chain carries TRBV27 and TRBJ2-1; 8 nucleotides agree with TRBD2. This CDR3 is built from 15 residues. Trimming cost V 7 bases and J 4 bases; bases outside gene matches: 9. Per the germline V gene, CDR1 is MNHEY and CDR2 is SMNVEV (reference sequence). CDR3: CASTHGRGAYNEQFF. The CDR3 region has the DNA TGTGCCAGCACCCATGGGCGGGGGGCTTACAATGAGCAGTTCTTC.

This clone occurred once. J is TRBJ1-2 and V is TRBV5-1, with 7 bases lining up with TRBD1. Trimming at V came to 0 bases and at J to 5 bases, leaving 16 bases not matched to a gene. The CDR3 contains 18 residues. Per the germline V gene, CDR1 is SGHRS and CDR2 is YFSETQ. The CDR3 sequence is CASSLEGAVANFIYGYTF. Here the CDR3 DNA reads TGCGCCAGCAGCTTGGAGGGGGCCGTAGCAAATTTTATTTATGGCTACACCTTC.

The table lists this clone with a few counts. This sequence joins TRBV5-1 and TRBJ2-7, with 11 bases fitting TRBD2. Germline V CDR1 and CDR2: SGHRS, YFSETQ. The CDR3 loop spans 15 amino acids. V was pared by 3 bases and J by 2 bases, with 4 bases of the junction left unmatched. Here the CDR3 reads CASSSGTSGTYEQYF. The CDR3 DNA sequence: TGCGCCAGCAGCTCGGGGACTAGCGGCACCTACGAGCAGTACTTC.

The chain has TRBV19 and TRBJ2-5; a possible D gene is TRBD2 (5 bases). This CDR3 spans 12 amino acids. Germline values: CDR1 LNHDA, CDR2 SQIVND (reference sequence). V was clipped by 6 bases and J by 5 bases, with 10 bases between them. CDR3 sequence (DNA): TGTGCCAGTAGGGACTTCGCGGAGACCCAGTACTTC. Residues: CASRDFAETQYF.

Here the CDR3 DNA reads TGTGCCAGCAGTTATTGGGGAGGTGAAAAACTGTTTTTT. Residues: CASSYWGGEKLFF. This sequence joins TRBV6-5 and TRBJ1-4; D call uncertain. V dropped 3 bases and J dropped 7 bases, with 9 bases sitting between them. This CDR3 has 13 residues. Germline CDR1 MNHEY, CDR2 SVGAGI.

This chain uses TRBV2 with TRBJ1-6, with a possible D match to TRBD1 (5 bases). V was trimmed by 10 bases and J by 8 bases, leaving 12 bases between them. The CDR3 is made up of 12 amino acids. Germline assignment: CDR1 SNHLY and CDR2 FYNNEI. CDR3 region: CATTGGDSPLHF. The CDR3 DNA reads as TGTGCCACCACCGGGGGGGATTCACCCCTCCACTTT.

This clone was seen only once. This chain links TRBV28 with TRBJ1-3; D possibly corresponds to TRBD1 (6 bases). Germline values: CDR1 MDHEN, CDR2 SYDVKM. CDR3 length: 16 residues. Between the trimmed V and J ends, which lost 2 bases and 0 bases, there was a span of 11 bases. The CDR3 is CASSLHTGSSGNTIYF. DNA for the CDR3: TGTGCCAGCAGTTTACATACAGGGTCCTCTGGAAACACCATATATTTT.

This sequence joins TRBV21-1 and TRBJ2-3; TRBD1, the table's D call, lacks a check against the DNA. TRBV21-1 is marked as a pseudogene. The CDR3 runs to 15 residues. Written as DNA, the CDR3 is TGTGCCAGCAGCAAGCGGACAGGGGGAGCAGATACGCAGTATTTT. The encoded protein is CASSKRTGGADTQYF.